This T cell receptor (beta chain) originates from a study of CD8 T cells in Susac syndrome. General observations from the study: The CD4+ T cell repertoires from Susac syndrome exhibited no clonal expansion. TCR sequencing and HLA analysis covered a relatively small number of individuals.

From blood CD8+ and CD4+ T cells, the TCR beta chain was sequenced. After extraction with the RNeasy kit, roughly 0.5 to 1 ug of the RNA was reverse transcribed using random hexamers. By means of immunoSEQ multiplex PCR, TCR beta CDR3 spanning 54 Vbeta and 13 Jbeta underwent amplification. TCRdb re-derived calls from the immunoSEQ multiplex PCR reads in MiXCR, one entry per CDR3 protein. The table shows 210,000 or so distinct CDR3 sequences, with 94% occurring only once. The CDR3 is 16 amino acids. Germline V gene data show CDR1 as KGHSH and CDR2 as LQKENI. V was clipped by 6 bases and J by 5 bases, with 19 bases between them. On this clonotype itself: Its antigen remains unknown.

The sequence was collected from a human donor with Susac syndrome. The sequenced sample was CD4+ T cells from PBMCs. The rearrangement uses TRBV18 and TRBJ1-4; D gene uncertain. CDR3 amino acids: CASSLSGAGWNEKLFF. CDR3 bases: TGTGCCAGCTCCCTCTCGGGAGCAGGATGGAATGAAAAACTGTTTTTT.